The next 2 T cell receptor beta chains were all read from a single sample in a study of neurological immune-mediated disorders. In TCRdb, the 5' RACE reads were re-called with MiXCR into one record per CDR3 protein. Here the sample spans about 82,000 distinct CDR3 sequences, 2% to 3% being singletons. The sequencing input was PBMCs. Every receptor here comes from a woman aged 25 to 39 with multiple sclerosis.

This clonotype was recorded many times. The chain has TRBV6-5 and TRBJ1-1, with 8 positions matching TRBD1. The CDR3 totals 15 residues. CDR1 is MNHEY and CDR2 is SVGAGI in the germline V gene. Trimming removed 0 bases from V and 4 bases from J; junction bases left unmatched: 4. The CDR3 loop is CASSYSGTGFTEAFF. The CDR3 DNA reads TGTGCCAGCAGTTACTCCGGGACAGGTTTCACTGAAGCTTTCTTT.

This clonotype was seen ten or more times. The gene calls are TRBV7-9 and TRBJ1-4; D is possibly TRBD1 (6 bases). The germline V gene encodes CDR1 SEHNR and CDR2 FQNEAQ (reference sequence). V shed 4 bases and J shed 0 bases, with 12 bases lying between them. The CDR3 has 16 amino acids. The CDR3 protein is CASSSREGATNEKLFF. As DNA, the CDR3 is TGTGCCAGCAGCTCAAGGGAGGGGGCAACTAATGAAAAACTGTTTTTT. The full variable domain, in which reference TRBV7-9 and TRBJ1-4 provide the parts outside the CDR3, is DTGVSQNPRHKITKRGQNVTFRCDPISEHNRLYWYRQTLGQGPEFLTYFQNEAQLEKSRLLSDRFSAERPKGSFSTLEIQRTEQGDSAMYLCASSSREGATNEKLFFGSGTQLSVL.